The subject of this entry is one T cell receptor (beta chain). This entry is derived from a study of blood T cell repertoires in COVID-19. Sequencing used immunoSEQ multiplex PCR; TCRdb keeps in-frame clones, though not all of them. The data show about 35,000 clones, about 89% seen once. Germline V lookup: CDR1 SEHNR, CDR2 FQNEAQ (reference sequence). CDR3 length equals 17 residues. The V end lost 1 base, the J end lost 7 bases, and 19 bases lay between the germline ends. The J gene is TRBJ1-4, the V gene TRBV7-9; weak D call: TRBD1 (6 bases). The sequence derives from a human donor in a cohort sampled during active COVID-19. Sequencing was performed on peripheral blood. For the CDR3, the DNA is TGTGCCAGCAGCTTAGGATGGCTCGGGGGGCAGGGTGAAAAACTGTTTTTT. Translated: CASSLGWLGGQGEKLFF.